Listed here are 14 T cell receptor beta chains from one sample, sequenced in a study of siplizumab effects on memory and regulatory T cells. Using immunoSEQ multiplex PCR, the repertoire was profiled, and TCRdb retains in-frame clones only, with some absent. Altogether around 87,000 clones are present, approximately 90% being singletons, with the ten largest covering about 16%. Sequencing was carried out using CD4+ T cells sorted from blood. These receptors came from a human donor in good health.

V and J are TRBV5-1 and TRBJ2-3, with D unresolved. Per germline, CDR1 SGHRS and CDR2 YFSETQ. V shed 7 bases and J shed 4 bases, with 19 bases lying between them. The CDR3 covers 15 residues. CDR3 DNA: TGCGCCAGCCGCGCCGGGTCTACCCTCCCAGATACGCAGTATTTT. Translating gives CASRAGSTLPDTQYF.

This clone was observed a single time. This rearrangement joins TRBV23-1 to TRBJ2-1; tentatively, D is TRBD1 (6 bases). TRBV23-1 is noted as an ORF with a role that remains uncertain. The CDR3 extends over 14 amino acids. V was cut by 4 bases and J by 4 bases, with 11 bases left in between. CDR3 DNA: TGCGCCAGCAGTCCAACGACAGGTTACAATGAGCAGTTCTTC. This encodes CASSPTTGYNEQFF.

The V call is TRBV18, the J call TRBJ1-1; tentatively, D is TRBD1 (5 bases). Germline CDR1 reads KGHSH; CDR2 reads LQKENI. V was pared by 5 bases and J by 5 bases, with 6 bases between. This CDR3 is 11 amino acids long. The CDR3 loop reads CASSDRTEAFF. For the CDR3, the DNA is TGTGCCAGCTCAGACAGAACTGAAGCTTTCTTT. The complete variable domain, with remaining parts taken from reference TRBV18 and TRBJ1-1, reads NAGVMQNPRHLVRRRGQEARLRCSPMKGHSHVYWYRQLPEEGLKFMVYLQKENIIDESGMPKERFSAEFPKEGPSILRIQQVVRGDSAAYFCASSDRTEAFFGQGTRLTVV.

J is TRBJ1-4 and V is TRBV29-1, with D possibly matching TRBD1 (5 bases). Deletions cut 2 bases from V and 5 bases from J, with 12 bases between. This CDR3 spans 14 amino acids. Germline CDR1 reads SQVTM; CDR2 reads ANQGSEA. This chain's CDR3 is CSVEFTGANEKLFF. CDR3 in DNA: TGCAGCGTTGAATTTACAGGCGCGAATGAAAAACTGTTTTTT.

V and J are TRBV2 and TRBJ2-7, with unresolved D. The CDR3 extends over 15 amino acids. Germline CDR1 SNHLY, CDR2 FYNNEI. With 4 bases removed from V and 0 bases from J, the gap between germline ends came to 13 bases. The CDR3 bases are TGTGCCAGCAGTGGGGTTCTTGCTGCCTCCTACGAGCAGTACTTC. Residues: CASSGVLAASYEQYF. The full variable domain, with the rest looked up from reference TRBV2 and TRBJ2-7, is EPEVTQTPSHQVTQMGQEVILRCVPISNHLYFYWYRQILGQKVEFLVSFYNNEISEKSEIFDDQFSVERPDGSNFTLKIRSTKLEDSAMYFCASSGVLAASYEQYFGPGTRLTVT.

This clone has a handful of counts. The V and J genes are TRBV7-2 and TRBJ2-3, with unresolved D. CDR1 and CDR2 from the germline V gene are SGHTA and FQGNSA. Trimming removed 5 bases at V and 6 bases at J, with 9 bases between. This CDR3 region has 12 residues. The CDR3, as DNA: TGTGCCAGCAGCCCAAGTCCTGATACGCAGTATTTT. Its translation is CASSPSPDTQYF.

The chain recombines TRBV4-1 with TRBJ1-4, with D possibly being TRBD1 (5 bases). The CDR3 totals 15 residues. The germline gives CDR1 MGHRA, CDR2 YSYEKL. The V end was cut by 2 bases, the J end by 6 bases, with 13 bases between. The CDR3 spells CASSQPGTLYEKLFF. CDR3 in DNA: TGCGCCAGCAGCCAACCCGGGACGTTATATGAAAAACTGTTTTTT.

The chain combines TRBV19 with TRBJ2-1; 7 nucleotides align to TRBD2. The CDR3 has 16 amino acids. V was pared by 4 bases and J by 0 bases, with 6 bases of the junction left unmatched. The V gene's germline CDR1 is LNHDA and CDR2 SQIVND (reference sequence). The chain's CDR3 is CASSTGLVSSYNEQFF. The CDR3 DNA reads TGTGCCAGTAGTACCGGACTAGTAAGCTCCTACAATGAGCAGTTCTTC.

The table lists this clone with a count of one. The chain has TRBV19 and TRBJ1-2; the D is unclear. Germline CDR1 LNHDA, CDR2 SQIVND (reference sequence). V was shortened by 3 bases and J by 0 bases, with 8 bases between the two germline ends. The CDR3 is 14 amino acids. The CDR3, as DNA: TGTGCCAGTAGTATTCGCCCAGCTAACTATGGCTACACCTTC. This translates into CASSIRPANYGYTF.

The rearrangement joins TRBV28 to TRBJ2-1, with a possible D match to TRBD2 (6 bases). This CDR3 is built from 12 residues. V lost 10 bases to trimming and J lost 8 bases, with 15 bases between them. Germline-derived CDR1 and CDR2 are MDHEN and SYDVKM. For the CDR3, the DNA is TGTGCCACCGATCGGGGGTGGTATGAGCAGTTCTTC. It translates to CATDRGWYEQFF. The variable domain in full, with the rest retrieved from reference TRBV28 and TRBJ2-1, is DVKVTQSSRYLVKRTGEKVFLECVQDMDHENMFWYRQDPGLGLRLIYFSYDVKMKEKGDIPEGYSVSREKKERFSLILESASTNQTSMYLCATDRGWYEQFFGPGTRLTVL.

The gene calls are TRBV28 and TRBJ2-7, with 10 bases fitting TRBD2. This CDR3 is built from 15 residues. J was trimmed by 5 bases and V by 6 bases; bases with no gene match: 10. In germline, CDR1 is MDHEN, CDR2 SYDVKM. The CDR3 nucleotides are TGTGCCAGCAGCAAAACTAGCGGGAAGACTAACGAGCAGTACTTC. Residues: CASSKTSGKTNEQYF.

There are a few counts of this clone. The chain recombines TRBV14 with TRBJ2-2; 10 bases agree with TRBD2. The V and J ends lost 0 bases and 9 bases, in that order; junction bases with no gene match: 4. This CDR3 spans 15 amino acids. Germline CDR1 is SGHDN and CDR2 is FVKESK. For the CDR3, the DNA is TGTGCCAGCAGCCAAGACGGGACTAGCGACCGGGAGCTGTTTTTT. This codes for CASSQDGTSDRELFF.

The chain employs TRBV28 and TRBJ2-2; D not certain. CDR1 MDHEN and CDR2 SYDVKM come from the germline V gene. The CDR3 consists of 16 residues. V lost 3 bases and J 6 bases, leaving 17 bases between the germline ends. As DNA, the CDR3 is TGTGCCAGCAGTTTCGGCCTCCCAAGGTCGGCCGGGGAGCTGTTTTTT. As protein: CASSFGLPRSAGELFF.

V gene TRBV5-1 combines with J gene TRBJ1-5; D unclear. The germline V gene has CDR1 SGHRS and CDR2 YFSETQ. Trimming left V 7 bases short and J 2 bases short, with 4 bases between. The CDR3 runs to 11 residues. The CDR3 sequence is CASVRNQPQHF. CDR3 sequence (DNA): TGCGCCAGCGTACGCAATCAGCCCCAGCATTTT.